The 18 T cell receptor beta chains below come from one sample, sequenced in a study of shared clonotypes between healthy human individuals. Data came from immunoSEQ multiplex PCR; TCRdb stores just in-frame clones and leaves some out. The data contain just over 95,000 clones, about two thirds of them seen just once; the ten biggest clones take up approximately 49%. The source material was memory CD8+ T cells sorted from blood. Subset in this sample: CD45RO+ cells pooled with CCR7-negative TemRA cells. The receptor source for this set is a man aged 25-45 years in good health.

On this clone itself: The same CDR3 can be traced to other DNA sequences in this sample. The chain couples TRBV6-4 to TRBJ2-3; 9 bases line up with TRBD1. Losses at the gene ends were 4 bases for V and 4 bases for J; bases not matched to a gene: 3. CDR3 length: 14 amino acids. Germline V gene sequence: CDR1 MRHNA, CDR2 SNTAGT. The CDR3 nucleotides are TGTGCCAGCAGTGGAACAGGGGGCGCAGATACGCAGTATTTT. Amino acids: CASSGTGGADTQYF.

The chain joins TRBV11-2 to TRBJ2-5; the match to TRBD1 covers 7 bases. The CDR3 loop spans 15 amino acids. Germline V lookup: CDR1 SGHAT, CDR2 FQNNGV. The junction had 8 bases not matched to a gene; V was cut back by 3 bases and J by 4 bases. CDR3 nucleotides: TGTGCCAGCAGCTTGAGACAGGGTCGGGTAGAGACCCAGTACTTC. This codes for CASSLRQGRVETQYF.

The chain uses TRBV27 and TRBJ2-1; 11 bases match TRBD2. CDR1 is MNHEY, CDR2 SMNVEV, per germline (reference sequence). V was clipped by 4 bases and J by 14 bases; unmatched bases: 4. This CDR3 has 12 residues. CDR3: CASSYPGLAEFF. The DNA of the CDR3 is TGTGCCAGCAGTTACCCGGGACTAGCGGAGTTCTTC.

This chain joins TRBV7-9 and TRBJ2-5; D gene ambiguous. CDR1 is SEHNR and CDR2 is FQNEAQ in the germline V gene (reference sequence). The CDR3 totals 15 residues. V was clipped by 5 bases and J by 2 bases, with 15 bases between them. The CDR3 nucleotides are TGTGCCAGCAGCAGTTATCCTTTAGTTCAAGAGACCCAGTACTTC. This encodes CASSSYPLVQETQYF. The complete variable domain, with remaining parts taken from reference TRBV7-9 and TRBJ2-5, reads DTGVSQNPRHKITKRGQNVTFRCDPISEHNRLYWYRQTLGQGPEFLTYFQNEAQLEKSRLLSDRFSAERPKGSFSTLEIQRTEQGDSAMYLCASSSYPLVQETQYFGPGTRLLVL.

The chain employs TRBV5-1 and TRBJ2-1, with 9 nucleotides matching TRBD2. The V and J ends lost 4 bases and 4 bases, in that order; junction bases with no gene match: 9. Per the germline V gene, CDR1 is SGHRS and CDR2 is YFSETQ. The CDR3 length is 16 residues. For the CDR3, the DNA is TGCGCCAGCAGCCCCACCCCTAGCGGGACTTACAATGAGCAGTTCTTC. Protein product: CASSPTPSGTYNEQFF.

The sample holds many counts of this clone. The rearrangement uses TRBV7-9 and TRBJ2-1; D might be TRBD1 (7 bases). This CDR3 is built from 15 residues. The V end was cut by 5 bases, the J end by 10 bases, with 21 bases between. Germline-derived CDR1 and CDR2 are SEHNR and FQNEAQ (reference sequence). Here the CDR3 DNA reads TGTGCCAGCAGCCCCGGGCAGGGGGGCCCCGGGGAGCAGTTCTTC. This gives the protein CASSPGQGGPGEQFF.

The rearrangement joins TRBV19 to TRBJ1-1, with 9 bases fitting TRBD1. The CDR3 length is 17 residues. The germline CDR1 and CDR2 sequences are LNHDA and SQIVND (reference sequence). The V gene end was trimmed by 7 bases and the J gene end by 0 bases; junction bases not matched to a gene: 12. CDR3 protein: CASTRLTGQGLNTEAFF. The CDR3 nucleotides read TGTGCCAGTACTCGACTAACCGGACAGGGGTTGAACACTGAAGCTTTCTTT.

The chain employs TRBV18 and TRBJ2-3; D is unclear. Trimming stripped 3 bases from V and 8 bases from J, with 6 bases between. This CDR3 has 11 amino acids. Germline V CDR1 and CDR2: KGHSH, LQKENI. Written as DNA, the CDR3 is TGTGCCAGCTCACCTGATCGTACGCAGTATTTT. Protein product: CASSPDRTQYF.

This sequence joins TRBV2 and TRBJ2-3; 7 nucleotides match TRBD2. CDR1 and CDR2 from the germline V gene are SNHLY and FYNNEI. The CDR3 loop spans 17 amino acids. With 1 base clipped from V and 2 bases from J, the junction kept 9 bases outside the gene matches. In DNA form, the CDR3 reads TGTGCCAGCAGTGAAGATGTCCCCGGGAGGATCACAGATACGCAGTATTTT. Protein product: CASSEDVPGRITDTQYF.

A word on this clone: A read error is possible here, since a much larger clone lies one base away. Other DNA sequences in this sample translate to the same CDR3. The rearrangement uses TRBV5-5 and TRBJ2-1; D call uncertain. The CDR3 sequence is 13 residues long. Germline CDR1 and CDR2: SGHKS and YYEKEE (reference sequence). CDR3 sequence: CASSLEPHHEQFF. CDR3 coding DNA: TGTGCCAGCAGCTTGGAACCCCATCATGAACAGTTCTTC.

V gene TRBV4-2 combines with J gene TRBJ2-2; TRBD2 matches 7 bases. This CDR3 region has 19 residues. Germline CDR1 LGHNA, CDR2 YNFKEQ. V trimming: 0 bases; J trimming: 6 bases; junction bases outside the gene matches: 16. CDR3 amino acids: CASSQDPLVGLGVSGELFF. For the CDR3, the DNA is TGTGCCAGCAGCCAAGATCCGCTAGTAGGACTAGGAGTTTCCGGGGAGCTGTTTTTT.

The rearrangement links TRBV25-1 to TRBJ1-2, with D perhaps matching TRBD1 (5 bases). Trimming stripped 5 bases from V and 4 bases from J, with 14 bases between. The CDR3 spans 14 residues. Germline V gene lookup returns CDR1 MGHDK and CDR2 SYGVNS. The CDR3 sequence: CASSPVQGSYGYTF. The CDR3 nucleotides are TGTGCCAGCAGTCCCGTCCAGGGATCCTATGGCTACACCTTC.

The CDR3 DNA reads as TGCGCCAGCAGCCAAGTGGACGGAAGAATTACCTACGAGCAGTACTTC. Its translation: CASSQVDGRITYEQYF. The chain is built from TRBV4-1 and TRBJ2-7; D remains unclear. The CDR3 has 16 residues. Germline CDR1 MGHRA, CDR2 YSYEKL. The ends were cut back, 1 base at V and 2 bases at J, with 15 bases in the middle.

Only one count was recorded for this clone. The chain couples TRBV13 to TRBJ2-7; D is undetermined. This CDR3 contains 14 residues. V was pared by 5 bases and J by 3 bases, with 14 bases between. CDR1 and CDR2 from the germline V gene are PRHDT and FYEKMQ (reference sequence). CDR3 in DNA: TGTGCCAGCAGCAAAAGAGGACCGCACTACGAGCAGTACTTC. Protein product: CASSKRGPHYEQYF.

The chain carries TRBV29-1 and TRBJ1-2; 7 bases map to TRBD1. With 5 bases clipped from V and 8 bases from J, the junction kept 8 bases outside the gene matches. This CDR3 has 12 amino acids. Germline V gives CDR1 SQVTM, CDR2 ANQGSEA. The DNA of the CDR3 is TGCAGCGTTAGGGACAGTGAGCACGGCTACACCTTC. Amino acid sequence: CSVRDSEHGYTF. The variable domain in full, completed from reference TRBV29-1 and TRBJ1-2, reads SAVISQKPSRDICQRGTSLTIQCQVDSQVTMMFWYRQQPGQSLTLIATANQGSEATYESGFVIDKFPISRPNLTFSTLTVSNMSPEDSSIYLCSVRDSEHGYTFGSGTRLTVV.

This clone was counted ten times or more. This chain joins TRBV7-2 and TRBJ2-1; 7 positions agree with TRBD1. V shed 5 bases, J shed 4 bases, and the junction held 11 bases outside the gene matches. Germline V CDR1 and CDR2: SGHTA, FQGNSA. There are 16 residues in the CDR3. The CDR3 reads CASSIFTGTAYNEQFF. Written as DNA, the CDR3 is TGTGCCAGCAGCATATTCACCGGGACAGCATACAATGAGCAGTTCTTC. Combining the CDR3 with reference TRBV7-2 and TRBJ2-1 gives the whole variable domain GAGVSQSPSNKVTEKGKDVELRCDPISGHTALYWYRQSLGQGLEFLIYFQGNSAPDKSGLPSDRFSAERTGGSVSTLTIQRTQQEDSAVYLCASSIFTGTAYNEQFFGPGTRLTVL.

The rearrangement uses TRBV7-8 and TRBJ2-1; maybe TRBD2 (5 bases). From germline, CDR1 is SGHVS and CDR2 FQNEAQ. V lost 5 bases and J lost 8, with 10 bases in between. The CDR3 totals 12 residues. CDR3 loop: CASSPAVDEQFF. The DNA of the CDR3 is TGTGCCAGCAGCCCAGCGGTCGATGAGCAGTTCTTC.

This chain joins TRBV6-6 and TRBJ2-7, with TRBD1 matching 7 bases. CDR1 is MNHNY and CDR2 is SVGAGI in the germline V gene (reference sequence). CDR3 length equals 11 residues. With 7 bases clipped from V and 7 bases from J, the junction kept 4 bases outside the gene matches. This CDR3 is CASTSGGEQYF. CDR3 DNA sequence: TGTGCCAGCACGTCAGGGGGAGAGCAGTACTTC.